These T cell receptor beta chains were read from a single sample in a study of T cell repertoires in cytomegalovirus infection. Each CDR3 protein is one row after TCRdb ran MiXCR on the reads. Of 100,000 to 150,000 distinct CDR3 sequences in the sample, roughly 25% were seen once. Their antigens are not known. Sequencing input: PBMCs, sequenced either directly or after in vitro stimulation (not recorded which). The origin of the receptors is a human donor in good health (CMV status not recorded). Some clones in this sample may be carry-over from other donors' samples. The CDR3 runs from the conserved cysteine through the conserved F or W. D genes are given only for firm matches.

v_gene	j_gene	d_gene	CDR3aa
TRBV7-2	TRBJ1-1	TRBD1	CASSLVGQSLPRGEAFF
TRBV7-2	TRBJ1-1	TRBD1	CASSLQGGNTEAFF
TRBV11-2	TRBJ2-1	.	CASSGPRDEQFF
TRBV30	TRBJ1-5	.	CAWSGRGNQPQHF
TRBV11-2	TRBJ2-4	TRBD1	CASSLDRRKGGNYFKNIQYF
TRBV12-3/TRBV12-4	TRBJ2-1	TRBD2	CASSQRLAPYNEQFF
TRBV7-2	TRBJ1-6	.	CASSLTLNSPLHF
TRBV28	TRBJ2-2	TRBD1	CASSSQGARFGELFF
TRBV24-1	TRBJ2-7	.	CARKRRNYEQYF
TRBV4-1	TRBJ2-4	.	CASSQVAGLAKNIQYF
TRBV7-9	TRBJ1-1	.	CASSWGRGTEAFF
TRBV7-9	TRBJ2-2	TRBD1	CASSPGTGSNTGELFF
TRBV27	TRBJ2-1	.	CASTVTGNSYNEQFF
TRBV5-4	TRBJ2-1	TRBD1	CASTRDRRVNEQFF
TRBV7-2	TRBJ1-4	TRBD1	CASSARTGQNEKLFF
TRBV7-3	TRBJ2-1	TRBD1	CASSQSGTGSNEQFF
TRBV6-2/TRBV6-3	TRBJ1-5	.	CASSRRGRGQPQHF
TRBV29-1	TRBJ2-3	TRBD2	CSEISGMTDTQYF
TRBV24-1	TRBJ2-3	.	CATSDLTSSGADTQYF
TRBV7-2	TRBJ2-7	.	CASSFGDASLYEQYF
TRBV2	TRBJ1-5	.	CASSATALYSNQPQHF
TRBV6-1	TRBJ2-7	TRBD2	CAVRAGAYEQYF
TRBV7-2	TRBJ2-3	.	CASSSPTDTQYF
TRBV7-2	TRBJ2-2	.	CASRKQDYTGELFF
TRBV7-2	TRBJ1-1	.	CASSLVPERSVAEAFF
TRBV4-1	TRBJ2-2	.	CASSQGPGAGNTGELFF
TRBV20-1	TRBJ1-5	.	CSATPGQYSNQPQHF
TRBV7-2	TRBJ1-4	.	CASSPGFNEKLFF
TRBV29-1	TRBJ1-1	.	CSVEDGTWGQWDTEAFF
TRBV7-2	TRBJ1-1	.	CASRDLMTGNTEAFF
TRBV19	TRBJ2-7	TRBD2	CASSSSGLAGGGYEQYF